The clone carrying this T cell receptor beta chain was detected many times. Its antigen remains unknown. The sample is drawn from a study of breast tumors, draining lymph nodes, adjacent tissues. This CDR3 region has 13 residues. Germline V gene data show CDR1 as LNHDA and CDR2 as SQIVND (reference sequence). Trimming shortened V by 6 bases and J by 6 bases, and 15 bases separated the two germline ends. The study, taken as a whole, reports: Tumor and nontumor repertoires were significantly more similar in luminal-like than in basal-like breast cancer.

Via MiXCR, TCRdb re-called the multiplex PCR reads, giving one row per CDR3 protein. Altogether some 230,000 distinct CDR3 sequences are present, nearly 35% being singletons, with the ten largest covering roughly 3.5%. Breast cancer patients provided tissue from their axillary draining lymph nodes. The chain employs TRBV19 and TRBJ2-7; possibly TRBD2 for D (6 bases). The sequenced sample consisted of axillary lymph node tissue. The sequence was obtained from a female donor with breast cancer. Some clones in this sample may be carry-over from other donors' samples. The CDR3 DNA is TGTGCCAGTAGCCCGACTAGGGGCGGCGAGCAGTACTTC. Protein sequence: CASSPTRGGEQYF.